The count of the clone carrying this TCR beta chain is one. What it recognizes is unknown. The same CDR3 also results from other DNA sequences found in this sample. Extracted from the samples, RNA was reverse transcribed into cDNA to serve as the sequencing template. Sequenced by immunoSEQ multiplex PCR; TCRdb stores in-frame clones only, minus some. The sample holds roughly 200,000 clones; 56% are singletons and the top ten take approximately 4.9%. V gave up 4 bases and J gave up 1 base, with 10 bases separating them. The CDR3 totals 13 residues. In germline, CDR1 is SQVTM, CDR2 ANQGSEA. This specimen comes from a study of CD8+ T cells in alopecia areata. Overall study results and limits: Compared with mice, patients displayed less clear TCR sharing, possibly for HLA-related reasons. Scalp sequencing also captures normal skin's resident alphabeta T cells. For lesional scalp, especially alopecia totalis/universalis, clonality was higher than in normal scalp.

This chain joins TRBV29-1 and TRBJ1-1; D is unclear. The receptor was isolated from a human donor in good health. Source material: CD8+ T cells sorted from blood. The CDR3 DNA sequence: TGCAGCGTTGCTCAAAGTGGGAACACTGAAGCTTTCTTT. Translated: CSVAQSGNTEAFF.